Listed below are T cell receptor beta chains from one sample, sequenced in a study of blood T cell repertoires in COVID-19. Only in-frame clones appear in the TCRdb table, and some are missing; sequencing was by immunoSEQ multiplex PCR. Among around 310,000 clones listed, roughly 90% were seen once. The sequencing sample was made of PBMCs or T cells enriched from blood (not recorded which). Receptors originate from a woman between 25 and 40 years old who had recovered from COVID-19. CDR3s include the opening cysteine and the closing phenylalanine or tryptophan. D genes are given only for firm matches. Rows may omit the clone size; those that give it use once, few, many or a size class.

v_call	clone_size	j_call	d_call	cdr3_nt	cdr3_aa
TRBV2	.	TRBJ2-1	TRBD2	TGTGCCAGCAGAGGGACTAGCGGGAGTAGAATTTACAATGAGCAGTTCTTC	CASRGTSGSRIYNEQFF
TRBV20-1	.	TRBJ2-7	.	TGCAGTGCTAGTTGGGACAACACCGCGGAGCAGTACTTC	CSASWDNTAEQYF
TRBV15	few	TRBJ1-4	TRBD1	TGTGCCACCAGCAGCAGTACAGGGGGCAGAGAAAAACTGTTTTTT	CATSSSTGGREKLFF
TRBV7-9	once	TRBJ1-3	.	TGTGCCAGCAGCTTTTCTCGCGCAGGGGAAAACACCATATATTTT	CASSFSRAGENTIYF
TRBV6-4	.	TRBJ2-3	TRBD2	TGTGCCAGCAGTGCCGAACTAGCGCAAGCCTATACGCAGTATTTT	CASSAELAQAYTQYF
TRBV13	.	TRBJ2-1	TRBD2	TGTGCCAGCAGCCTGCGGGAGAGCTCCTACAATGAGCAGTTCTTC	CASSLRESSYNEQFF
TRBV7-6	.	TRBJ2-1	TRBD1	TGTGCCAGCAGCCCGGCCGGGACAGGGGGCAATGAGCAGTTCTTC	CASSPAGTGGNEQFF
TRBV4-3	.	TRBJ1-4	TRBD1	TGCGCCAGCAGCCACGAAAAAACAGGGGGGAACGAAAAACTGTTTTTT	CASSHEKTGGNEKLFF
TRBV2	.	TRBJ1-6	TRBD1	TGTGCCAGCAGTTATGACAGGGGACGGTCGTCACCCCTCCACTTT	CASSYDRGRSSPLHF
TRBV27	.	TRBJ2-2	TRBD2	TGTGCCAGCAGTCAACTAGCGGGAGTTCGTGAGGAGCTGTTTTTT	CASSQLAGVREELFF
TRBV5-1	.	TRBJ2-1	TRBD2	TGCGCCAGCAGCTTGGAGGAGCTAGCGGACTACAATGAGCAGTTCTTC	CASSLEELADYNEQFF
TRBV2	.	TRBJ1-5	.	TGTGCCAGCAGCCTGAGTAGCAATCAGCCCCAGCATTTT	CASSLSSNQPQHF
TRBV20-1	.	TRBJ2-4	TRBD2	TGCAGTGCTAGTCACGGCGGGAGGCCAAAAAACATTCAGTACTTC	CSASHGGRPKNIQYF
TRBV28	.	TRBJ1-6	.	TGTGCCAGCAGTTCCTCGACAACACCCCTCCACTTT	CASSSSTTPLHF
TRBV4-3	.	TRBJ2-7	TRBD2	TGCGCCAGCAGCCAAGATCTGGGCGGGAGGCATGGAAGGGAGCAGTACTTC	CASSQDLGGRHGREQYF
TRBV12-5	.	TRBJ2-2	.	TGTGCTAGTGGTTTGACCAGGACAGCTAACACCGGGGAGCTGTTTTTT	CASGLTRTANTGELFF
TRBV28	.	TRBJ1-1	.	TGTGCCAGCAGTTTTCCAGGATACACTGAAGCTTTCTTT	CASSFPGYTEAFF
TRBV5-6	.	TRBJ2-3	TRBD1	TGTGCCAGCAGCTTAATCGCGTACCCAGGGGGCTCGGGCACAGATACGCAGTATTTT	CASSLIAYPGGSGTDTQYF
TRBV27	once	TRBJ2-2	TRBD2	TGTGCCAGCAGTTTCAACAGGAGATTAGCGGGAGGGCCAATTGCGGACACCGGGGAGCTGTTTTTT	CASSFNRRLAGGPIADTGELFF
TRBV27	.	TRBJ1-6	.	TGTGCCAGCAGTTTACGAGGTACTCGCAGTAGTTCACCCCTCCACTTT	CASSLRGTRSSSPLHF
TRBV5-1	.	TRBJ2-5	.	TGCGCCAGCAGCTTGGTCGTTAGAGAGACCCAGTACTTC	CASSLVVRETQYF
TRBV27	.	TRBJ2-7	TRBD2	TGTGCCAGCAGTCCCGTAACCCCGCGCAGCGGGGGCTCCTACGAGCAGTACTTC	CASSPVTPRSGGSYEQYF
TRBV9	.	TRBJ2-3	.	TGTGCCAGCAACCCAGCGGGCGGGGCAGATACGCAGTATTTT	CASNPAGGADTQYF
TRBV28	.	TRBJ1-2	.	TGTGCCAGCAGTTTAATGGAGGGGGGCTACACCTTC	CASSLMEGGYTF